The present entry profiles one T cell receptor (beta chain) with its context. This sample stems from a study of technical replicates of blood from a handful of donors. Clones were read by immunoSEQ multiplex PCR, and TCRdb kept only the in-frame ones, dropping some. The sample lists roughly 70,000 clones; 95% to 98% were seen once. The CDR3 runs 15 residues. V dropped 5 bases and J dropped 0 bases, with 14 bases sitting between them. From germline, CDR1 is MNHEY and CDR2 SVGAGI. The rearrangement links TRBV6-5 to TRBJ2-7, with no clear D. This sequence was found in a human donor in good health. Sequenced input: T cells isolated from PBMCs. As DNA, the CDR3 is TGTGCCAGCAGTCTCTATGGCGGAAGCTCCTACGAGCAGTACTTC. It encodes CASSLYGGSSYEQYF.